The 13 T cell receptor beta chains in this list originate from one sample, sequenced in a study of OX40 agonist ivuxolimab in advanced cancers. The protocol was immunoSEQ multiplex PCR, while the TCRdb copy is restricted to in-frame clones and leaves out a portion. Counted here are 91,000 or so clones, over 75% occurring once; the ten biggest clones make up roughly 2.1%. Sequencing used CD4+ or CD8+ T cells sorted from blood, obtained in a trial of the OX40 agonist ivuxolimab. The receptors come from an adult with an advanced solid tumor such as melanoma, head and neck, liver or kidney cancer.

This chain connects TRBV11-2 to TRBJ2-4; tentative D call: TRBD2 (6 bases). CDR3 size: 14 residues. CDR1 and CDR2 (germline): SGHAT, FQNNGV. The ends were cut back, 6 bases at V and 8 bases at J, with 17 bases in the middle. CDR3 residues: CASRFSGSWDIQYF. The DNA for the CDR3 is TGTGCCAGCAGGTTTTCCGGGAGCTGGGACATTCAGTACTTC.

This clone appeared a few times. The CDR3 nucleotides read TGTGCCAGCAGTGAACCCGAGAGGGGGAACACTGAAGCTTTCTTT. Encoded protein: CASSEPERGNTEAFF. The chain carries TRBV25-1 and TRBJ1-1; TRBD1 might be the D (5 bases). The germline gives CDR1 MGHDK, CDR2 SYGVNS. The CDR3 totals 15 residues. Trimming pared 2 bases from V and 1 base from J, leaving 11 bases between. Combining the CDR3 with reference TRBV25-1 and TRBJ1-1 gives the whole variable domain EADIYQTPRYLVIGTGKKITLECSQTMGHDKMYWYQQDPGMELHLIHYSYGVNSTEKGDLSSESTVSRIRTEHFPLTLESARPSHTSQYLCASSEPERGNTEAFFGQGTRLTVV.

The J gene is TRBJ1-2, the V gene TRBV5-6; TRBD1 matches 7 bases. The germline CDR1 and CDR2 sequences are SGHDT and YYEEEE. Trimming took 0 bases from V and 7 from J; bases not matched to a gene: 6. The CDR3 consists of 14 residues. CDR3 in amino acids: CASSLAQGVRGYTF. CDR3 in DNA: TGTGCCAGCAGCTTGGCCCAGGGGGTACGTGGCTACACCTTC.

V is TRBV19 and J is TRBJ1-2, with 7 nucleotides matching TRBD1. J gave up 13 bases and V 3 bases, and 11 bases lay outside the gene matches. The CDR3 is 13 amino acids. Germline values: CDR1 LNHDA, CDR2 SQIVND (reference sequence). The CDR3 sequence is CASSIGTLTGFTF. CDR3 bases: TGTGCCAGTAGTATCGGAACGCTGACAGGGTTCACCTTC.

The chain has TRBV18 and TRBJ2-7; 7 nucleotides match TRBD2. This CDR3 spans 16 amino acids. The J segment lost 7 bases and the V segment lost 3 bases, leaving 15 bases of the junction unmatched. In germline, CDR1 is KGHSH, CDR2 LQKENI. The CDR3 loop is CASSPSRSGDSLEQYF. The CDR3 region has the DNA TGTGCCAGCTCACCGTCGAGAAGCGGGGATTCTCTGGAGCAGTACTTC.

The chain uses TRBV27 and TRBJ2-7, with TRBD1 matching over 8 bases. The CDR3 loop spans 14 amino acids. The ends lost 6 bases at V and 1 base at J; junction bases unmatched: 5. Germline CDR1 MNHEY, CDR2 SMNVEV (reference sequence). The CDR3 protein is CASSWDRTSYEQYF. Written as DNA, the CDR3 is TGTGCCAGCAGCTGGGACAGGACTTCCTACGAGCAGTACTTC.

CDR3 amino acids: CASSSDGSSEQFF. As DNA, the CDR3 is TGCGCCAGCAGCTCAGACGGGTCGAGTGAGCAGTTCTTC. V and J are TRBV5-1 and TRBJ2-1; D unresolved. This CDR3 region has 13 residues. V was shortened by 3 bases and J by 9 bases, with 13 bases between the two germline ends. Germline V lookup: CDR1 SGHRS, CDR2 YFSETQ.

V gene TRBV30 combines with J gene TRBJ2-1; D could derive from TRBD1 or TRBD2 (5 bases each). The V gene's germline CDR1 is GTSNPN and CDR2 SVGIG (reference sequence). V was shortened by 2 bases and J by 4 bases, with 15 bases between the two germline ends. CDR3 length equals 15 residues. CDR3 loop: CAWSTTSGPYNEQFF. DNA of the CDR3: TGTGCCTGGAGTACCACGTCGGGACCTTACAATGAGCAGTTCTTC.

V is TRBV7-9 and J is TRBJ2-1; TRBD2 aligns across 8 bases. The CDR3 contains 14 residues. Germline assignment: CDR1 SEHNR and CDR2 FQNEAQ (reference sequence). Trimming at V came to 2 bases and at J to 9 bases, leaving 6 bases not matched to a gene. DNA of the CDR3: TGTGCCAGCAGCTTAAACGGGCTAGCGGGTGAGCAGTTCTTC. Encoded protein: CASSLNGLAGEQFF.

V gene TRBV27 combines with J gene TRBJ1-1, with D possibly matching TRBD1 (5 bases). Germline CDR1 reads MNHEY; CDR2 reads SMNVEV (reference sequence). Trimming cost V 5 bases and J 5 bases, with 15 bases left between them. The CDR3 runs 14 residues. The CDR3 spells CASSEKSWGTEAFF. The CDR3 DNA follows: TGTGCCAGCAGTGAGAAATCTTGGGGGACTGAAGCTTTCTTT.

The V gene is TRBV18, the J gene TRBJ1-5, with TRBD1 identical over 7 bases. V trimming: 3 bases; J trimming: 4 bases; junction bases outside the gene matches: 9. The CDR3 totals 16 residues. From germline, CDR1 is KGHSH and CDR2 LQKENI. CDR3 bases: TGTGCCAGCTCACCCCTTGACAGGGTGGGGAATCAGCCCCAGCATTTT. Translating gives CASSPLDRVGNQPQHF.

The rearrangement uses TRBV18 and TRBJ2-7; TRBD1 matches at 9 bases. CDR1 and CDR2 (germline): KGHSH, LQKENI. V lost 6 bases, J lost 7 bases, and 13 bases stayed unmatched. The CDR3 is 15 amino acids. The CDR3 DNA sequence: TGTGCCAGCTCCCCAACCGGGACAGGGTCATGGGAGCAGTACTTC. It is translated as CASSPTGTGSWEQYF.

V and J are TRBV2 and TRBJ1-5; D not certain. Per the germline V gene, CDR1 is SNHLY and CDR2 is FYNNEI. Deletions cut 6 bases from V and 4 bases from J, with 13 bases between. The CDR3 has 14 residues. The CDR3 sequence: CASSPEGLNQPQHF. The CDR3 coding sequence is TGTGCCAGCAGCCCCGAAGGTCTTAATCAGCCCCAGCATTTT.